This is a list of T cell receptor beta chains from one sample in a study of CD8 T cells in Susac syndrome. TCRdb processed the immunoSEQ multiplex PCR reads anew with MiXCR; each CDR3 protein has one entry. This table has some 77,000 distinct CDR3 sequences, roughly 91% appearing once. What was sequenced was CD4+ T cells from PBMCs. The origin of the receptors is a human donor with Susac syndrome. The CDR3 runs from the conserved cysteine through the conserved F or W. D genes are given only for firm matches. A row's size may be missing; if present it is once, few, many or a size class.

CASSPASGNQPQHF | TGCGCCAGCAGCCCGGCGTCAGGCAATCAGCCCCAGCATTTT | TRBJ1-5 | NA | NA | TRBV5-1
CASSLGAENTEAFF | TGTGCCAGCAGTTTAGGGGCAGAGAACACTGAAGCTTTCTTT | TRBJ1-1 | NA | NA | TRBV12-3/TRBV12-4
CASSPAGTAGPSEQFF | TGTGCCAGCTCACCAGCCGGGACCGCCGGCCCGAGTGAGCAGTTCTTC | TRBJ2-1 | NA | NA | TRBV18
CASSESRRAYHSYEQYF | TGTGCCAGCAGCGAATCCCGCCGGGCCTACCACTCCTACGAGCAGTACTTC | TRBJ2-7 | NA | NA | TRBV21-1
CASSVEGRVGTDTQYF | TGTGCCAGCAGCGTAGAGGGCAGGGTTGGCACAGATACGCAGTATTTT | TRBJ2-3 | NA | NA | TRBV9
CASSYAPQETQYF | TGCGCCAGCAGCTATGCCCCTCAAGAGACCCAGTACTTC | TRBJ2-5 | NA | few | TRBV5-1
CASRAWGTGGGSYEQYF | TGTGCCAGCAGGGCCTGGGGAACGGGCGGGGGGTCCTACGAGCAGTACTTC | TRBJ2-7 | TRBD2 | NA | TRBV7-2
CASSVDPGGGTHGDEQYF | TGTGCCAGCAGCGTAGACCCGGGAGGAGGCACCCATGGGGACGAGCAGTACTTC | TRBJ2-7 | TRBD2 | NA | TRBV9
CASSSDGGSGEKLFF | TGCGCCAGCAGCTCGGACGGGGGGAGCGGAGAAAAACTGTTTTTT | TRBJ1-4 | NA | NA | TRBV5-1
CASSLEVSVAAGNTIYF | TGTGCCAGCAGTTTGGAGGTATCCGTCGCGGCTGGAAACACCATATATTTT | TRBJ1-3 | NA | NA | TRBV12-3/TRBV12-4
CSARDSLAGGLQETQYF | TGCAGTGCTAGAGATTCGCTAGCGGGGGGCCTACAAGAGACCCAGTACTTC | TRBJ2-5 | TRBD2 | NA | TRBV20-1
CASGPQATDTQYF | TGTGCTAGTGGCCCTCAGGCCACAGATACGCAGTATTTT | TRBJ2-3 | NA | NA | TRBV12-5
CASSLGGRPNEQFF | TGTGCCAGCAGCTTAGGTGGACGCCCCAATGAGCAGTTCTTC | TRBJ2-1 | NA | NA | TRBV7-2
CASSFLPISGRYEQYF | TGTGCCAGCAGCTTCCTCCCTATTAGCGGGCGGTACGAGCAGTACTTC | TRBJ2-7 | TRBD2 | NA | TRBV7-2
CASSWTGHEQYF | TGTGCCAGCTCATGGACGGGGCACGAGCAGTACTTC | TRBJ2-7 | NA | NA | TRBV18
CASSRALGQGYGYTF | TGTGCCAGCAGCCGCGCCCTTGGACAGGGCTATGGCTACACCTTC | TRBJ1-2 | TRBD1 | NA | TRBV7-8
CASSPLDSDNEQFF | TGTGCCAGCTCACCCCTTGACAGTGACAATGAGCAGTTCTTC | TRBJ2-1 | NA | NA | TRBV18
CSVGLAGRIVYNEQFF | TGCAGCGTCGGGCTAGCGGGGAGGATAGTCTACAATGAGCAGTTCTTC | TRBJ2-1 | TRBD2 | NA | TRBV29-1
CASPGPGINAGANVLTF | TGTGCCAGCCCAGGACCAGGGATTAATGCTGGGGCCAACGTCCTGACTTTC | TRBJ2-6 | NA | NA | TRBV18
CASRGTGNSPLHF | TGTGCCAGCAGGGGGACGGGTAATTCACCCCTCCACTTT | TRBJ1-6 | NA | NA | TRBV5-4
CASSNGDPQHF | TGTGCCAGCAGTAACGGGGATCCCCAGCATTTT | TRBJ1-5 | NA | NA | TRBV6-2/TRBV6-3
CASSTLGGANVLTF | TGTGCCAGTAGTACCCTAGGAGGGGCCAACGTCCTGACTTTC | TRBJ2-6 | NA | NA | TRBV19
CASSLEVLAYGYTF | TGTGCCAGCAGTTTAGAGGTTCTGGCCTATGGCTACACCTTC | TRBJ1-2 | NA | once | TRBV28
CASSLAGEQFF | TGTGCCAGCAGTTTGGCCGGCGAGCAGTTCTTC | TRBJ2-1 | NA | few | TRBV28
CSATPRTGPNSNQPQHF | TGCAGTGCTACCCCCCGGACAGGCCCAAATAGCAATCAGCCCCAGCATTTT | TRBJ1-5 | TRBD1 | NA | TRBV20-1
CASSLGPGKGREQFF | TGTGCCAGCAGCTTAGGCCCAGGTAAGGGGAGGGAGCAGTTCTTC | TRBJ2-1 | NA | NA | TRBV13
CASRRPGQGANEQFF | TGCGCCAGCAGGCGACCGGGACAGGGGGCGAATGAGCAGTTCTTC | TRBJ2-1 | TRBD1 | few | TRBV5-1
CAISETGTSGRNEQFF | TGTGCCATCAGTGAGACCGGGACTAGCGGGAGGAATGAGCAGTTCTTC | TRBJ2-1 | TRBD2 | NA | TRBV10-3
CASSFDRYNEQFF | TGTGCCAGCAGCTTTGACAGGTACAATGAGCAGTTCTTC | TRBJ2-1 | NA | NA | TRBV5-6
CASTGSSDEQFF | TGTGCCAGCACCGGGTCGTCCGATGAGCAGTTCTTC | TRBJ2-1 | NA | NA | TRBV5-4
CASSLRVISGELFF | TGTGCCAGCAGTTTAAGGGTCATCTCCGGGGAGCTGTTTTTT | TRBJ2-2 | NA | NA | TRBV12-3/TRBV12-4
CASSPDALWTEAFF | TGTGCCAGCTCACCGGACGCTCTGTGGACTGAAGCTTTCTTT | TRBJ1-1 | NA | NA | TRBV18
CSVAGFTYNEQFF | TGCAGCGTTGCGGGATTCACCTACAATGAGCAGTTCTTC | TRBJ2-1 | NA | NA | TRBV29-1
CASNSGGNSPLHF | TGTGCCAGCAACTCAGGGGGAAATTCACCCCTCCACTTT | TRBJ1-6 | TRBD1 | NA | TRBV6-5
CASSLDRVDREQFF | TGCGCCAGCAGCTTGGACAGGGTTGATCGGGAGCAGTTCTTC | TRBJ2-1 | NA | NA | TRBV5-1
CASSRRTSGRAYEQFF | TGTGCCAGCAGCCGCCGGACTAGCGGGAGGGCCTATGAGCAGTTCTTC | TRBJ2-1 | TRBD2 | NA | TRBV7-2
CASIIRRSTDTQYF | TGTGCCAGCATTATACGGCGGTCCACAGATACGCAGTATTTT | TRBJ2-3 | NA | NA | TRBV12-3/TRBV12-4
CASRLNPGLGGNEQFF | TGTGCCAGCAGACTCAATCCGGGACTAGGCGGCAATGAGCAGTTCTTC | TRBJ2-1 | TRBD2 | NA | TRBV12-3/TRBV12-4
CASSALSYEQYF | TGCGCCAGCAGCGCCCTCTCCTACGAGCAGTACTTC | TRBJ2-7 | NA | NA | TRBV5-1
CASSQATKDNSPLHF | TGTGCCAGCAGCCAAGCGACAAAAGATAATTCACCCCTCCACTTT | TRBJ1-6 | NA | NA | TRBV3-1
CASSPSSGNIQYF | TGTGCCAGCTCACCGAGCAGTGGAAACATTCAGTACTTC | TRBJ2-4 | NA | once | TRBV18
CASAWGPQNYGYTF | TGTGCCAGCGCTTGGGGCCCTCAAAACTATGGCTACACCTTC | TRBJ1-2 | NA | NA | TRBV28
CASSDRGPKETQYF | TGTGCCAGCAGCGACAGGGGGCCTAAAGAGACCCAGTACTTC | TRBJ2-5 | TRBD1 | NA | TRBV7-9
CASSSGQNSGNTIYF | TGTGCCAGCTCGTCGGGACAGAACTCTGGAAACACCATATATTTT | TRBJ1-3 | TRBD1 | NA | TRBV18
CASSPQGAGENTQYF | TGTGCCAGCAGCCCCCAAGGGGCAGGGGAAAATACGCAGTATTTT | TRBJ2-3 | NA | NA | TRBV11-1
CASSLGLRLAGGYEQYF | TGTGCCAGCAGTTTAGGGCTAAGGCTAGCGGGAGGGTACGAGCAGTACTTC | TRBJ2-7 | TRBD2 | NA | TRBV12-3/TRBV12-4
CSAREWGLAGSYNEQFF | TGCAGTGCTAGAGAATGGGGACTAGCGGGGTCCTACAATGAGCAGTTCTTC | TRBJ2-1 | TRBD2 | NA | TRBV20-1
CASRKGTTDTQYF | TGTGCCAGCAGGAAAGGCACCACAGATACGCAGTATTTT | TRBJ2-3 | NA | NA | TRBV9
CASSQDAVGVGETQYF | TGTGCCAGCAGCCAAGACGCCGTGGGGGTAGGGGAGACCCAGTACTTC | TRBJ2-5 | NA | NA | TRBV3-1
CAWEGEGPYEQYF | TGTGCCTGGGAGGGGGAAGGCCCCTACGAGCAGTACTTC | TRBJ2-7 | NA | NA | TRBV30
CALEGAYNEQFF | TGTGCCCTGGAGGGCGCGTACAATGAGCAGTTCTTC | TRBJ2-1 | NA | NA | TRBV6-5
CASSPGQNPGGYTF | TGTGCCAGCTCACCTGGACAGAACCCAGGCGGCTACACCTTC | TRBJ1-2 | NA | NA | TRBV18